These 4 T cell receptor beta chains share one sample of origin, sequenced in a study of blood T cell repertoires in COVID-19. Repertoires were generated with immunoSEQ multiplex PCR, while TCRdb's copy carries only in-frame clones and drops some. The table has 200,000 to 250,000 clones, approximately 80% seen once; the top ten hold about 13%. The sequenced sample was peripheral blood. The receptors were gathered from a human donor in a cohort sampled during active COVID-19.

This chain links TRBV2 with TRBJ2-2; TRBD2 is a possible D gene (5 bases). This CDR3 is 18 amino acids long. V was cut by 6 bases and J by 0 bases, with 20 bases left in between. Germline V gives CDR1 SNHLY, CDR2 FYNNEI. CDR3 loop: CASSSTPGNPSNTGELFF. CDR3 nucleotide sequence: TGTGCCAGCAGCTCCACACCGGGGAACCCTTCGAACACCGGGGAGCTGTTTTTT.

This sequence joins TRBV11-3 and TRBJ2-1, with D possibly TRBD2 on 7 matching bases. The CDR3 totals 13 residues. Trimming took 5 bases from V and 10 from J, leaving 15 bases between them. Germline assignment: CDR1 SGHNT and CDR2 YENEEA. CDR3 amino acids: CASSQTKGGEQFF. The CDR3 coding sequence is TGTGCCAGCAGCCAGACAAAGGGGGGGGAGCAGTTCTTC.

In its sample, this clone was seen once. The rearrangement uses TRBV19 and TRBJ1-2; TRBD1 agrees at 7 bases. CDR3 length equals 12 residues. With V trimmed by 8 bases and J by 3 bases, 3 bases remained unmatched. Germline V gives CDR1 LNHDA, CDR2 SQIVND (reference sequence). The CDR3 region is CASGQAYYGYTF. The DNA of the CDR3 is TGTGCCAGTGGACAGGCCTACTATGGCTACACCTTC.

This clone was detected a few times. The chain is built from TRBV19 and TRBJ1-1, with TRBD1 matching over 10 bases. There are 18 residues in the CDR3. V trimming: 5 bases; J trimming: 2 bases; junction bases outside the gene matches: 14. Per germline, CDR1 LNHDA and CDR2 SQIVND (reference sequence). The CDR3 protein is CASSVPHLRQGANTEAFF. CDR3 DNA: TGTGCCAGTAGTGTCCCCCACCTCCGACAGGGGGCAAACACTGAAGCTTTCTTT. Supplemented by reference TRBV19 and TRBJ1-1, the full variable domain reads DGGITQSPKYLFRKEGQNVTLSCEQNLNHDAMYWYRQDPGQGLRLIYYSQIVNDFQKGDIAEGYSVSREKKESFPLTVTSAQKNPTAFYLCASSVPHLRQGANTEAFFGQGTRLTVV.